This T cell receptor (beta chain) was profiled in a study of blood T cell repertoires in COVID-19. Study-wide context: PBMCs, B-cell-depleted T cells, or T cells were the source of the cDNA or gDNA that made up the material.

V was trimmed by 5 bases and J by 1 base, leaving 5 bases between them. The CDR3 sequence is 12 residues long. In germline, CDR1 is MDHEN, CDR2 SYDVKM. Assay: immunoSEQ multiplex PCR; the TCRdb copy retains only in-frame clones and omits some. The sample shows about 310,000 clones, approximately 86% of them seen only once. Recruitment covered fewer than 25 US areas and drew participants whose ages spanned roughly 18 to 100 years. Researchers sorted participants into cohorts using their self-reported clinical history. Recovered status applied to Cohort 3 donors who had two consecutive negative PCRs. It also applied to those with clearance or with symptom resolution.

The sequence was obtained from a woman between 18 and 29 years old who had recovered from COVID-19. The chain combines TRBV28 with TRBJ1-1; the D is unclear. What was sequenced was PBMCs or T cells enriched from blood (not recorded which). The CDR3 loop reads CASSEANTEAFF. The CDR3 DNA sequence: TGTGCCAGCAGTGAAGCGAACACTGAAGCTTTCTTT.